The 9 T cell receptor beta chains below were found in one sample sequenced in a study of cytomegalovirus exposure and HLA in healthy donors. The study ran its PCR with 60 Vbeta and 13 Jbeta primers. TCRdb keeps only in-frame clones here, not all; method: immunoSEQ multiplex PCR. The sample consists of around 120,000 clones, roughly 82% of them appearing once. The sequenced material came from PBMCs. These receptors all stem from a male donor in good health and CMV-seropositive.

This chain uses TRBV25-1 with TRBJ2-3, with D possibly matching TRBD2 (6 bases). Germline CDR1 is MGHDK and CDR2 is SYGVNS. The CDR3 is 15 residues long. The ends were cut back, 0 bases at V and 5 bases at J, with 12 bases in the middle. As DNA, the CDR3 is TGTGCCAGCAGTGAATATAAGGGGCGGGGAGATACGCAGTATTTT. Translated, it gives CASSEYKGRGDTQYF.

The chain uses TRBV28 and TRBJ2-1; D unresolved. This CDR3 has 14 residues. In germline, CDR1 is MDHEN, CDR2 SYDVKM. V lost 8 bases and J lost 0, with 11 bases in between. The CDR3 DNA reads as TGTGCCAGCCGATGGGCCAGCTCCTACAATGAGCAGTTCTTC. It is translated as CASRWASSYNEQFF. The variable domain in full, with the rest retrieved from reference TRBV28 and TRBJ2-1, is DVKVTQSSRYLVKRTGEKVFLECVQDMDHENMFWYRQDPGLGLRLIYFSYDVKMKEKGDIPEGYSVSREKKERFSLILESASTNQTSMYLCASRWASSYNEQFFGPGTRLTVL.

The chain uses TRBV10-2 and TRBJ2-7, with 8 bases identical to TRBD2. This CDR3 spans 15 amino acids. V shed 3 bases and J 5 bases; nucleotides not matched to a gene: 9. CDR1 is WSHSY, CDR2 SAAADI, per germline. CDR3 region: CASSDLSGSFNEQYF. The CDR3 bases are TGCGCCAGCAGTGATTTGAGCGGGAGTTTCAACGAGCAGTACTTC.

The chain employs TRBV13 and TRBJ2-3, with 16 positions matching TRBD2. CDR3 size: 20 residues. Germline V lookup: CDR1 PRHDT, CDR2 FYEKMQ (reference sequence). V was pared by 4 bases and J by 4 bases, with 14 bases of the junction left unmatched. CDR3 residues: CASSSAPGTSGRAVSDTQYF. The DNA of the CDR3 is TGTGCCAGCAGCTCCGCGCCCGGGACTAGCGGGAGGGCCGTCTCAGATACGCAGTATTTT.

The chain joins TRBV4-3 to TRBJ2-2, with unresolved D. Trimming left V 0 bases short and J 4 bases short, with 9 bases between. Per the germline V gene, CDR1 is LGHNA and CDR2 is YSLEER. The CDR3 loop spans 15 amino acids. The CDR3 protein is CASSQEGSTTGELFF. The CDR3, as DNA: TGCGCCAGCAGCCAAGAGGGCAGCACCACCGGGGAGCTGTTTTTT.

This chain links TRBV7-2 with TRBJ2-1, with 7 bases matching TRBD1. The CDR3 runs 14 residues. Per germline, CDR1 SGHTA and CDR2 FQGNSA. V lost 7 bases and J lost 5; bases outside the gene matches: 8. The DNA of the CDR3 is TGTGCCAGCACCCCCCTGACAGGGAACAATGAGCAGTTCTTC. Amino acid sequence: CASTPLTGNNEQFF. Looking up the rest from reference TRBV7-2 and TRBJ2-1 gives the full variable domain: GAGVSQSPSNKVTEKGKDVELRCDPISGHTALYWYRQSLGQGLEFLIYFQGNSAPDKSGLPSDRFSAERTGGSVSTLTIQRTQQEDSAVYLCASTPLTGNNEQFFGPGTRLTVL.

The genes are TRBV29-1 and TRBJ1-5; 7 positions match TRBD1. After removal of 4 bases from V and 6 bases from J, the junction contained 6 bases not matched to a gene. This CDR3 contains 13 residues. Germline V gene data show CDR1 as SQVTM and CDR2 as ANQGSEA. CDR3: CSVAGQAGQPQHF. DNA for the CDR3: TGCAGCGTTGCTGGACAGGCCGGTCAGCCCCAGCATTTT.

The chain has TRBV28 and TRBJ2-3, with a weak D call TRBD2 (6 bases). V shed 5 bases and J shed 5 bases, with 20 bases lying between them. Germline V lookup: CDR1 MDHEN, CDR2 SYDVKM. The CDR3 loop spans 16 amino acids. This CDR3 is CASSPLGGKDRDTQYF. CDR3 nucleotide sequence: TGTGCCAGCAGTCCCCTGGGCGGGAAAGACAGAGATACGCAGTATTTT. The variable domain in full, completed from reference TRBV28 and TRBJ2-3, reads DVKVTQSSRYLVKRTGEKVFLECVQDMDHENMFWYRQDPGLGLRLIYFSYDVKMKEKGDIPEGYSVSREKKERFSLILESASTNQTSMYLCASSPLGGKDRDTQYFGPGTRLTVL.

The V call is TRBV19, the J call TRBJ2-5, with D perhaps matching TRBD2 (6 bases). This CDR3 contains 13 residues. Germline loops: CDR1 LNHDA, CDR2 SQIVND (reference sequence). V was cut by 3 bases and J by 5 bases, with 10 bases left in between. The CDR3 bases are TGTGCCAGTAGTATGGAGGGCTGGGAGACCCAGTACTTC. This codes for CASSMEGWETQYF.